One sample yielded the 13 T cell receptor beta chains listed below, sequenced in a study of T cell repertoires in cytomegalovirus infection. From the reads, TCRdb called clonotypes with MiXCR, one entry per CDR3 protein. The sample has more than 85,000 distinct CDR3 sequences; less than 25% are singletons. Specimen: CD8+ T cells from PBMCs. These receptors came from a human donor in good health (CMV status not recorded). Some clones in this sample may be carry-over from other donors' samples.

The chain couples TRBV11-3 to TRBJ1-4; no clear D gene. The CDR3 totals 12 residues. V lost 1 base and J 11 bases, leaving 8 bases between the germline ends. Germline-derived CDR1 and CDR2 are SGHNT and YENEEA. The CDR3 DNA reads TGTGCCAGCAGCTTAGGGACTGGGAAACTGTTTTTT. Its protein product is CASSLGTGKLFF. The whole variable domain, filled in from reference TRBV11-3 and TRBJ1-4, reads EAGVVQSPRYKIIEKKQPVAFWCNPISGHNTLYWYLQNLGQGPELLIRYENEEAVDDSQLPKDRFSAERLKGVDSTLKIQPAELGDSAVYLCASSLGTGKLFFGSGTQLSVL.

This clonotype has only one observation. The chain combines TRBV15 with TRBJ2-7, with unresolved D. Germline CDR1 is LNHNV and CDR2 is YYDKDF (reference sequence). V gave up 0 bases and J gave up 7 bases, with 16 bases separating them. The CDR3 loop spans 15 amino acids. CDR3 DNA: TGTGCCACCAGCAGAGATAGTTCAACAATCGGGGAGCAGTACTTC. It encodes CATSRDSSTIGEQYF.

This chain uses TRBV12-3 or TRBV12-4 with TRBJ1-2, with 9 positions matching TRBD1. Trimming cost V 2 bases and J 11 bases; bases outside gene matches: 15. The CDR3 extends over 16 amino acids. CDR3 bases: TGTGCCAGCAGTTTAAGTCTCTGGACAGGGGATTCGGATTACACCTTC. Translated, it gives CASSLSLWTGDSDYTF.

The chain joins TRBV7-8 to TRBJ2-3, with TRBD1 as a possible D gene (6 bases). From germline, CDR1 is SGHVS and CDR2 FQNEAQ. The ends were cut back, 8 bases at V and 2 bases at J, with 14 bases in the middle. The CDR3 contains 14 residues. The CDR3 region has the DNA TGTGCCAGCGGTGGGGGCCCTCCCACAGATACGCAGTATTTT. Amino acid sequence: CASGGGPPTDTQYF.

This clonotype turned up a few times. The genes are TRBV4-3 and TRBJ1-5; 10 nucleotides line up with TRBD1. The CDR3 runs to 16 residues. Germline lookup yields CDR1 LGHNA and CDR2 YSLEER. V lost 3 bases and J lost 7; bases outside the gene matches: 9. This CDR3 reads CASSQYRDRGDQPQHF. DNA of the CDR3: TGCGCCAGCAGCCAGTACCGGGACAGGGGAGACCAGCCCCAGCATTTT.

This clonotype was detected a few times. The CDR3 bases are TGTGCCAGCAGTGAAGCGCTTCTGGGCAGGATGAACACTGAAGCTTTCTTT. This codes for CASSEALLGRMNTEAFF. The chain is built from TRBV2 and TRBJ1-1; no definite D call. This CDR3 region has 17 residues. CDR1 and CDR2 (germline): SNHLY, FYNNEI. V lost 0 bases and J lost 0, with 14 bases in between.

This clonotype is labeled medium-sized. As DNA, the CDR3 is TGTGCCAGCAGCTTAGAATGGACTCCCAGGGGAGAGACCCAGTACTTC. It yields the protein CASSLEWTPRGETQYF. This chain uses TRBV7-2 with TRBJ2-5; tentative D call: TRBD1 (6 bases). There are 16 residues in the CDR3. CDR1 is SGHTA, CDR2 FQGNSA, per germline. V was cut by 1 base and J by 4 bases, with 16 bases left in between.

CDR3 in amino acids: CASADSYNQPQHF. The CDR3 nucleotides read TGTGCCAGCGCCGACAGCTACAATCAGCCCCAGCATTTT. J is TRBJ1-5 and V is TRBV6-6, with D tentatively TRBD1 (5 bases). CDR3 size: 13 residues. Looked up from germline, CDR1 is MNHNY and CDR2 is SVGAGI (reference sequence). Trimming removed 8 bases at V and 3 bases at J, with 11 bases between.

In this sample, this clonotype turned up a few times. This chain joins TRBV5-5 and TRBJ1-5, with TRBD1 as a possible D gene (6 bases). Germline V gene lookup returns CDR1 SGHKS and CDR2 YYEKEE (reference sequence). The CDR3 is made up of 13 amino acids. The V end lost 0 bases, the J end lost 10 bases, and 11 bases lay between the germline ends. CDR3 sequence: CASSLDRASPQHF. Here the CDR3 DNA reads TGTGCCAGCAGCTTGGACAGGGCTTCACCCCAGCATTTT. The whole variable domain, remainder taken from reference TRBV5-5 and TRBJ1-5, is DAGVTQSPTHLIKTRGQQVTLRCSPISGHKSVSWYQQVLGQGPQFIFQYYEKEERGRGNFPDRFSARQFPNYSSELNVNALLLGDSALYLCASSLDRASPQHFGDGTRLSIL.

The table lists this clonotype with many counts. The rearrangement joins TRBV20-1 to TRBJ2-7; 9 nucleotides align to TRBD2. This CDR3 has 15 residues. CDR1 DFQATT and CDR2 SNEGSKA come from the germline V gene (reference sequence). Unmatched junction bases numbered 11, after V lost 3 bases and J lost 5 bases. CDR3 coding DNA: TGCAGTGCTAGGCCCTTTAGCGGGAGTTACCACGAGCAGTACTTC. Translating it yields CSARPFSGSYHEQYF.

The chain employs TRBV9 and TRBJ2-3; 7 nucleotides match TRBD2. The CDR3 is made up of 14 amino acids. Germline V gene lookup returns CDR1 SGDLS and CDR2 YYNGEE. Losses at the gene ends were 0 bases for V and 4 bases for J; bases not matched to a gene: 2. In nucleotides, the CDR3 is TGTGCCAGCAGCGTAGACCGGGAGGCAGATACGCAGTATTTT. It specifies CASSVDREADTQYF.

The chain links TRBV12-3 or TRBV12-4 to TRBJ1-1; 8 bases line up with TRBD1. The CDR3 loop spans 12 amino acids. The V segment lost 4 bases and the J segment 8 bases; nucleotides outside the gene matches: 3. CDR3 nucleotide sequence: TGTGCCAGCAGTTGGACAGGGCCCGAAGCTTTCTTT. As protein: CASSWTGPEAFF.

The chain links TRBV19 to TRBJ2-7, with TRBD1 matching 9 bases. The germline gives CDR1 LNHDA, CDR2 SQIVND (reference sequence). The CDR3 loop spans 14 amino acids. V was clipped by 3 bases and J by 3 bases; unmatched bases: 3. The CDR3 DNA follows: TGTGCCAGTAGTATCGGGACAGGGAACTACGAGCAGTACTTC. Protein sequence: CASSIGTGNYEQYF. The complete variable domain, with remaining parts taken from reference TRBV19 and TRBJ2-7, reads DGGITQSPKYLFRKEGQNVTLSCEQNLNHDAMYWYRQDPGQGLRLIYYSQIVNDFQKGDIAEGYSVSREKKESFPLTVTSAQKNPTAFYLCASSIGTGNYEQYFGPGTRLTVT.